The rows below give T cell receptor beta chains drawn from one sample of a study of Ad26.COV2.S vaccination and SARS-CoV-2 variants. Clones were read by immunoSEQ multiplex PCR, and TCRdb kept only the in-frame ones, dropping some. The sample consists of about 680,000 clones, about 90% of them appearing once. The sequencing used peripheral blood, collected in a trial of Ad26.COV2.S vaccine versus placebo. The receptors were gathered from a person aged 18-65 years who received the Ad26.COV2.S COVID-19 vaccine or a placebo. Both conserved end residues are part of each CDR3. D genes are given only for firm matches. Clone size, where shown, is once, few, many, or a class for clones that have expanded.

14 | TRBJ1-5 | TRBV7-9 | NA | NA | TGTGCCAGCAGCTTCTCGTGGGGGGATCAGCCCCAGCATTTT | CASSFSWGDQPQHF
17 | TRBJ2-2 | TRBV28 | TRBD1 | NA | TGTGCCAGCACACGGGACAGGGTAGGGGTTGGTACCGGGGAGCTGTTTTTT | CASTRDRVGVGTGELFF
17 | TRBJ2-7 | TRBV18 | NA | NA | TGTGCCAGCTCCCAAAATCCCGGAAGGACTCACCCCTACGAGCAGTACTTC | CASSQNPGRTHPYEQYF
13 | TRBJ2-1 | TRBV24-1 | NA | NA | TGTGCCACCAGAAACAAATTGGGGGGTGAGCAGTTCTTC | CATRNKLGGEQFF
11 | TRBJ2-3 | TRBV5-4 | NA | once | TGTGCCAGCAGCTTTGCAGATACGCAGTATTTT | CASSFADTQYF
16 | TRBJ2-5 | TRBV7-7 | TRBD2 | NA | TGTGCCAGCAGCTTAGGATTAGCGGGGGGTCAAGAGACCCAGTACTTC | CASSLGLAGGQETQYF
12 | TRBJ1-2 | TRBV29-1 | NA | NA | TGCAGCGTTGAAAACAGAGTCTATGGCTACACCTTC | CSVENRVYGYTF
12 | TRBJ2-5 | TRBV6-2/TRBV6-3 | NA | NA | TGTGCCAGCAGTCATATACAAGAGACCCAGTACTTC | CASSHIQETQYF
13 | TRBJ1-5 | TRBV9 | NA | NA | TGTGCCAGCAGCTCCGCACCGGGGCAGCCCCAGCATTTT | CASSSAPGQPQHF
16 | TRBJ2-7 | TRBV3-1/TRBV3-2 | TRBD2 | NA | TGTGCCAGCAGCCAGGGACTAGCGGGAGGAACCTACGAGCAGTACTTC | CASSQGLAGGTYEQYF
15 | TRBJ2-7 | TRBV11-2 | TRBD2 | once | TGTGCCAGCAGCTTCTCTAGCGGGAGCTCCTACGAGCAGTACTTC | CASSFSSGSSYEQYF
16 | TRBJ1-4 | TRBV7-2 | TRBD1 | NA | TGTGCCAGCAGCTTAGGGGACAGATTAACTAATGAAAAACTGTTTTTT | CASSLGDRLTNEKLFF
13 | TRBJ1-1 | TRBV6-2/TRBV6-3 | NA | NA | TGTGCCAGCAGCCCCGGGGAAGGCACTGAAGCTTTCTTT | CASSPGEGTEAFF
15 | TRBJ1-5 | TRBV27 | TRBD1 | NA | TGTGCCAGCAGGTCAACAGGGGCTCTCAATCAGCCCCAGCATTTT | CASRSTGALNQPQHF
12 | TRBJ2-5 | TRBV18 | NA | NA | TGTGCCAGCTCACCACGGGCAGAGACCCAGTACTTC | CASSPRAETQYF
17 | TRBJ2-2 | TRBV7-9 | TRBD2 | once | TGTGCCAGCAGCTCCGGACTAGCGGGGATGAACACCGGGGAGCTGTTTTTT | CASSSGLAGMNTGELFF
15 | TRBJ1-1 | TRBV11-1 | TRBD1 | NA | TGTGCCAGCAATGTGGGACAGGGGAGGAGCACTGAAGCTTTCTTT | CASNVGQGRSTEAFF
13 | TRBJ2-7 | TRBV18 | NA | few | TGTGCCAGCTCACCCAGGGGGGACTACGAGCAGTACTTC | CASSPRGDYEQYF
14 | TRBJ1-4 | TRBV2 | NA | NA | TGTGCCAGCAGAGGGCGCGCGTCTAATGAAAAACTGTTTTTT | CASRGRASNEKLFF
13 | TRBJ1-2 | TRBV9 | NA | NA | TGTGCCAGCAGCTTGGGACCGCTCTATGGCTACACCTTC | CASSLGPLYGYTF
14 | TRBJ2-1 | TRBV19 | TRBD2 | NA | TGTGCCAGTATGGGCGGGAGCTCCTACAATGAGCAGTTCTTC | CASMGGSSYNEQFF
15 | TRBJ1-1 | TRBV6-2/TRBV6-3 | NA | NA | TGTGCCAGCAGTTCCGAGGCCCTTCTGAACACTGAAGCTTTCTTT | CASSSEALLNTEAFF
15 | TRBJ2-7 | TRBV19 | TRBD1 | NA | TGTGCCAGTAGTTCACAGGGGGCCGGCCCCTACGAGCAGTACTTC | CASSSQGAGPYEQYF
14 | TRBJ2-2 | TRBV19 | NA | NA | TGTGCCAGTAGTCTGCAGGGCTACACCGGGGAGCTGTTTTTT | CASSLQGYTGELFF
13 | TRBJ2-4 | TRBV3-1/TRBV3-2 | TRBD2 | NA | TGTGCCAGCAGCCCGAGCGGGGGAAACATTCAGTACTTC | CASSPSGGNIQYF
13 | TRBJ2-7 | TRBV6-1 | NA | NA | TGTGCCAGCAGTGATAGACTAGATCTCGGGCAGTACTTC | CASSDRLDLGQYF
12 | TRBJ1-6 | TRBV12-3/TRBV12-4 | NA | NA | TGTGCCAGCAGTTTTGTGGGTTCACCCCTCCACTTT | CASSFVGSPLHF
13 | TRBJ2-7 | TRBV10-2 | TRBD2 | NA | TGCGCCAGCAGTAGAGAGCGGGATAGGCCGCAGTACTTC | CASSRERDRPQYF
15 | TRBJ2-2 | TRBV5-1 | NA | NA | TGCGCCAGCAGCTTGCAGGGGACGAACACCGGGGAGCTGTTTTTT | CASSLQGTNTGELFF
15 | TRBJ1-5 | TRBV20-1 | NA | once | TGCAGTGCTAGTAGAGACAGCCTCAGCAATCAGCCCCAGCATTTT | CSASRDSLSNQPQHF
12 | TRBJ1-2 | TRBV30 | TRBD1 | NA | TGTGCCTGGGGGGACAGAGGTTTTCGCTACACCTTC | CAWGDRGFRYTF
15 | TRBJ2-7 | TRBV11-2 | TRBD2 | NA | TGTGCCAGCAGCACCGGGACTAGCGCCTCCTACGAGCAGTACTTC | CASSTGTSASYEQYF
13 | TRBJ2-3 | TRBV7-3 | TRBD2 | few | TGTGCCAGCAGCAGCGGGGGAACAGATACGCAGTATTTT | CASSSGGTDTQYF
13 | TRBJ2-3 | TRBV15 | NA | NA | TGTGCCACCAGCAGAACGTTAGAAGATACGCAGTATTTT | CATSRTLEDTQYF
15 | TRBJ2-3 | TRBV9 | TRBD2 | NA | TGTGCCAGCAGCTCACCTAGCGGGGGGACAGATACGCAGTATTTT | CASSSPSGGTDTQYF
14 | TRBJ1-5 | TRBV2 | NA | NA | TGTGCCAGCAGTGAGGTGGACAGCAATCAGCCCCAGCATTTT | CASSEVDSNQPQHF